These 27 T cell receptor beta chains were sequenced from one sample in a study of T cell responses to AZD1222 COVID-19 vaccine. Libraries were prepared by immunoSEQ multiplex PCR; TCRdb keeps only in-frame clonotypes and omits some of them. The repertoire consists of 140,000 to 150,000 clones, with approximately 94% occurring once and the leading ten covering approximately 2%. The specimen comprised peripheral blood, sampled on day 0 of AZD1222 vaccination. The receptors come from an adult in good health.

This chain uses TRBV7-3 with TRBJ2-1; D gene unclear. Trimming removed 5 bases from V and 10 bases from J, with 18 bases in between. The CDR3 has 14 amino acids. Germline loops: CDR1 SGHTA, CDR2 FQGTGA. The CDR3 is CASSLGGSLYEQFF. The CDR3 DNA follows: TGTGCCAGCAGCCTCGGTGGGTCTCTCTACGAGCAGTTCTTC.

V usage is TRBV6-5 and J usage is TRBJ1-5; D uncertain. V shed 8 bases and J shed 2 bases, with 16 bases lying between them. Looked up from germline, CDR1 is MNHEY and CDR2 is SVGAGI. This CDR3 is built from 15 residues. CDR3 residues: CASGPRHWGNQPQHF. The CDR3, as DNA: TGTGCCAGCGGCCCCCGACACTGGGGCAATCAGCCCCAGCATTTT.

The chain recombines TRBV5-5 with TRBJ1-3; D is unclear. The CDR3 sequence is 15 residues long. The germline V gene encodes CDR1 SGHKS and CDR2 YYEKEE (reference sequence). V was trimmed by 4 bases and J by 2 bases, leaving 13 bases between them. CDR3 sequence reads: CASSPTSYPGNTIYF. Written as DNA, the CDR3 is TGTGCCAGCAGCCCAACGTCATACCCTGGAAACACCATATATTTT.

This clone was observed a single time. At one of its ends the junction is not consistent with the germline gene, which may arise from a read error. The CDR3 reads CASSPESSYEQYF. CDR3 DNA sequence: TGCGCCAGCAGCCCGGAGAGCTCCTACGAACAGTACTTC. The chain joins TRBV5-1 to TRBJ2-7; D not certain. The CDR3 runs to 13 residues. Germline V gives CDR1 SGHRS, CDR2 YFSETQ.

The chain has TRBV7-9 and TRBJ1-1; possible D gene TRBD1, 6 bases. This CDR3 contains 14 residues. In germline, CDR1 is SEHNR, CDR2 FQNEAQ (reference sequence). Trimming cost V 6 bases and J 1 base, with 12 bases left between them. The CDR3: CASSPRGPNTEAFF. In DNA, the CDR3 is TGTGCCAGCAGTCCCAGGGGCCCGAACACTGAAGCTTTCTTT.

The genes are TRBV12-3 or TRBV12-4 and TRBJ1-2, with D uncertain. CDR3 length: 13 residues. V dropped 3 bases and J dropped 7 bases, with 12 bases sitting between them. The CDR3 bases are TGTGCCAGCAGTTTGTGGGCCTATTCTGGCTACACCTTC. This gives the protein CASSLWAYSGYTF.

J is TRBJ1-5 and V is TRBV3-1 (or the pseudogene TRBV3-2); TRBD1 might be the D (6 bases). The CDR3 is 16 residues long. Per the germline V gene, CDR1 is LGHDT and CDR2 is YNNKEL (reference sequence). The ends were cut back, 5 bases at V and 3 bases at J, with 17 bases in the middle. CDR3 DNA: TGTGCCAGCAGCTCACGACAGGCCCCATACAATCAGCCCCAGCATTTT. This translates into CASSSRQAPYNQPQHF.

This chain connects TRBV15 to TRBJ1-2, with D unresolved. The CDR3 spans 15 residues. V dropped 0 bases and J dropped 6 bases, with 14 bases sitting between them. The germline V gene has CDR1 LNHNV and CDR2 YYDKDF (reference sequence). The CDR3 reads CATSRDRGGINGYTF. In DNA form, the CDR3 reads TGTGCCACCAGCAGAGATCGGGGAGGGATTAATGGCTACACCTTC.

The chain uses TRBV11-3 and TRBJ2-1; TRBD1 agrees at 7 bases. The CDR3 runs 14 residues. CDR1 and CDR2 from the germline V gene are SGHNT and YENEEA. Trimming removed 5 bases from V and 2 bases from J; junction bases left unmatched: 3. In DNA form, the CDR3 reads TGTGCCAGCAGCCCAGGGACAGCCTACAATGAGCAGTTCTTC. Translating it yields CASSPGTAYNEQFF.

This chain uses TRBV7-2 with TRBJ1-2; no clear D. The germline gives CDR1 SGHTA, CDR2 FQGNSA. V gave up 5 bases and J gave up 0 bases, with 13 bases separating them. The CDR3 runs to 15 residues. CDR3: CASSPQMEANYGYTF. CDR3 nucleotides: TGTGCCAGCAGCCCCCAGATGGAAGCTAACTATGGCTACACCTTC.

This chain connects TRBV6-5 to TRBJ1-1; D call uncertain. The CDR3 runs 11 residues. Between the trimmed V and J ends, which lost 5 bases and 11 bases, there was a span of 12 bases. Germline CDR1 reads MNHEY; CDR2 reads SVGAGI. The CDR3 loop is CASSTLDLAFF. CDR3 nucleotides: TGTGCCAGCAGTACTCTTGATCTGGCTTTCTTT.

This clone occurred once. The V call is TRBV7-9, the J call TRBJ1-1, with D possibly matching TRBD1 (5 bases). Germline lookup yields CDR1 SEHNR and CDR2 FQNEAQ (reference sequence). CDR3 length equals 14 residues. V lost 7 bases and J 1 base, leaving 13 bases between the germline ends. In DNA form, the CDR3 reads TGTGCCAGCACCTCAAGACAGCCGAACACTGAAGCTTTCTTT. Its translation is CASTSRQPNTEAFF.

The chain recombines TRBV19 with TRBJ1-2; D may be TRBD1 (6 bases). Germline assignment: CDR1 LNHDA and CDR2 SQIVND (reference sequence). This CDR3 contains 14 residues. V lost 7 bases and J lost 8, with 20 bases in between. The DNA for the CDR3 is TGTGCCAGTAAATCGGACAGCCCCCTGGGAGGCTACACCTTC. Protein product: CASKSDSPLGGYTF.

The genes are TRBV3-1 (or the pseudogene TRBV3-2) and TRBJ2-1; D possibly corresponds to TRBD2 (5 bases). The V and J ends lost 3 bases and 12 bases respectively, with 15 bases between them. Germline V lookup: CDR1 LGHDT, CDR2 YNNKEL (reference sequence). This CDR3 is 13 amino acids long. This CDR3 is CASSQDLLGGQFF. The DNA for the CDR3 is TGTGCCAGCAGCCAGGACCTACTAGGCGGGCAGTTCTTC.

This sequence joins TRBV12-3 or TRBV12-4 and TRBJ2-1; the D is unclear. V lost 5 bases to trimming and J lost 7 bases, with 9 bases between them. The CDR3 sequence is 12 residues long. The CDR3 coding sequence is TGTGCCAGCAGTCCCCCGGCAAATGAGCAGTTCTTC. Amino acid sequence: CASSPPANEQFF.

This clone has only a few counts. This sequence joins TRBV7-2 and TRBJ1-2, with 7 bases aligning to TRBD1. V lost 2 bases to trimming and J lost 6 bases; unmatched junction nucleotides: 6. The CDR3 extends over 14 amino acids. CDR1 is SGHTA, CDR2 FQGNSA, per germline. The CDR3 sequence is CASSLIQGIDGYTF. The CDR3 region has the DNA TGTGCCAGCAGCTTAATACAGGGGATCGATGGCTACACCTTC.

As DNA, the CDR3 is TGCGCCAGCAGTTCCCGGGGAGGGATCGCCGGGGAGCTGTTTTTT. Its protein is CASSSRGGIAGELFF. The gene calls are TRBV10-1 and TRBJ2-2, with TRBD2 matching 7 bases. The CDR3 runs 15 residues. The V gene end was trimmed by 5 bases and the J gene end by 6 bases; junction bases not matched to a gene: 9. Germline V gene lookup returns CDR1 WNHNN and CDR2 SYGVQD (reference sequence).

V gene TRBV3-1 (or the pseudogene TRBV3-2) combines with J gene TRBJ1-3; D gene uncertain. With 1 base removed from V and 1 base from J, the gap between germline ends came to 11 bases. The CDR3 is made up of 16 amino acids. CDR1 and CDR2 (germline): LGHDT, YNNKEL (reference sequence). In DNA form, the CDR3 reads TGTGCCAGCAGCCAAGGGGTCAGCAGTTCTGGAAACACCATATATTTT. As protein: CASSQGVSSSGNTIYF.

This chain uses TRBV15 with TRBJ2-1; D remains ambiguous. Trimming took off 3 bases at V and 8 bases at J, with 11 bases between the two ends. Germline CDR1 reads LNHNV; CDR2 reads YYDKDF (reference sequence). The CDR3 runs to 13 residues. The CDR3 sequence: CATSRRTVDEQFF. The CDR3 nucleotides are TGTGCCACCAGCAGGAGGACGGTCGATGAGCAGTTCTTC.

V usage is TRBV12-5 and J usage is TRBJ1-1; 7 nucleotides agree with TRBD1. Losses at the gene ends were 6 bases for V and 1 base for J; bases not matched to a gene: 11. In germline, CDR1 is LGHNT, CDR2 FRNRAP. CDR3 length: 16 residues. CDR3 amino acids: CASGYTVGTENTEAFF. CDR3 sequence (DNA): TGTGCTAGTGGCTATACTGTGGGGACAGAGAACACTGAAGCTTTCTTT.

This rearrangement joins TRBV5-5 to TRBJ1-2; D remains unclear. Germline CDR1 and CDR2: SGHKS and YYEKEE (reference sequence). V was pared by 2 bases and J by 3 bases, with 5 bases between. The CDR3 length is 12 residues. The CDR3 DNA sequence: TGTGCCAGCAGCTTCGAACACTATGGCTACACCTTC. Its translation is CASSFEHYGYTF.

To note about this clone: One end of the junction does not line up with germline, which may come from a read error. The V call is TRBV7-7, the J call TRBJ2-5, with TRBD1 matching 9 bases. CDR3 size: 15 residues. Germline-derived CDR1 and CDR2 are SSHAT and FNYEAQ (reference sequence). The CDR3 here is CASSLGGQGEETQYF. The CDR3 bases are TGTGCTAGCAGCTTAGGGGGACAGGGTGAAGAGACCCAGTACTTC.

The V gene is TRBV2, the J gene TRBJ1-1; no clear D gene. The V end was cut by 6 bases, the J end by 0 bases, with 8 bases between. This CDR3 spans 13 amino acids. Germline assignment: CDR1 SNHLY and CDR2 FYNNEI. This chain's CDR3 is CASREVMNTEAFF. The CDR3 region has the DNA TGTGCCAGCAGGGAGGTCATGAACACTGAAGCTTTCTTT.

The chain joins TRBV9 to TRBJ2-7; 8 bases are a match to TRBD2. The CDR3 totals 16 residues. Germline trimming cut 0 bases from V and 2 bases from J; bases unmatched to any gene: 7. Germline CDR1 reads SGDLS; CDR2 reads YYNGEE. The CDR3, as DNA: TGTGCCAGCAGCGTAGAAGGCGGGAGGCAAACCTACGAGCAGTACTTC. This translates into CASSVEGGRQTYEQYF.

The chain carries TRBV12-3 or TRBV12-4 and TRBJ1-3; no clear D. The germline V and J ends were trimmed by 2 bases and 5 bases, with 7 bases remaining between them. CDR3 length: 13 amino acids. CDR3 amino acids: CASSLSGRNTIYF. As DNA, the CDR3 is TGTGCCAGCAGTTTATCCGGGAGAAACACCATATATTTT.

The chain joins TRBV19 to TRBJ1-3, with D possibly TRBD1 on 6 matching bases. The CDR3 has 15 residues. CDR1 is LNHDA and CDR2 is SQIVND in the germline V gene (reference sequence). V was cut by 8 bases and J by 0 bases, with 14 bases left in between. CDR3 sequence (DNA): TGTGCCAGTGCCCTGGGACAAACCTCTGGAAACACCATATATTTT. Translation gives CASALGQTSGNTIYF.

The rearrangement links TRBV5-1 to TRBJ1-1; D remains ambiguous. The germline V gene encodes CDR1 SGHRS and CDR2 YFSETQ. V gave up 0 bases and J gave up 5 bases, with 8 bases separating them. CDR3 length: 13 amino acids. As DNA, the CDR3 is TGCGCCAGCAGCTTGGAAAGAGGTACTGAAGCTTTCTTT. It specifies CASSLERGTEAFF.